These 4 T cell receptor beta chains originate from one sample sequenced in a study of T cell repertoires in cytomegalovirus infection. TCRdb processed the reads anew with MiXCR; each CDR3 protein has one entry. The sample has 680,000 or so distinct CDR3 sequences; approximately 34% are singletons. Sequenced: PBMCs. The receptors were sampled from a human donor in good health (CMV status not recorded). Some clones in this sample may be carry-over from other donors' samples.

This sequence joins TRBV4-1 and TRBJ1-5; possible D gene TRBD1, 5 bases. Germline V gives CDR1 MGHRA, CDR2 YSYEKL. The CDR3 is made up of 16 amino acids. V shed 0 bases and J shed 6 bases, with 15 bases lying between them. CDR3 bases: TGCGCCAGCAGCCAAGACGCAGGGTCGGCAAGTCAGCCCCAGCATTTT. Translation gives CASSQDAGSASQPQHF.

J is TRBJ2-7 and V is TRBV10-3, with 8 bases that match TRBD1. The V segment lost 6 bases and the J segment 4 bases; nucleotides outside the gene matches: 5. The CDR3 runs to 13 residues. The V gene's germline CDR1 is ENHRY and CDR2 SYGVKD. CDR3 DNA: TGTGCCATCAGCATGGACAGGGCGTACGAGCAGTACTTC. Translation gives CAISMDRAYEQYF.

Concerning this clonotype itself: Mismatch with germline at one junction end may stem from a read error. This chain joins TRBV20-1 and TRBJ2-1, with D perhaps TRBD2 (5 bases). CDR3 size: 13 residues. Germline lookup yields CDR1 DFQATT and CDR2 SNEGSKA (reference sequence). The CDR3 reads CSARVVASNDQFF. The CDR3 DNA sequence: TGCAGTGCTAGAGTGGTCGCTAGCAATGATCAGTTCTTC.

This clonotype was seen ten or more times. The chain joins TRBV7-2 to TRBJ2-7; D remains unclear. The CDR3 contains 13 residues. Germline V gene lookup returns CDR1 SGHTA and CDR2 FQGNSA. The germline V and J ends were trimmed by 2 bases and 0 bases, with 5 bases remaining between them. In DNA, the CDR3 is TGTGCCAGCAGCTTATCCACCTCCTACGAGCAGTACTTC. Its protein is CASSLSTSYEQYF.